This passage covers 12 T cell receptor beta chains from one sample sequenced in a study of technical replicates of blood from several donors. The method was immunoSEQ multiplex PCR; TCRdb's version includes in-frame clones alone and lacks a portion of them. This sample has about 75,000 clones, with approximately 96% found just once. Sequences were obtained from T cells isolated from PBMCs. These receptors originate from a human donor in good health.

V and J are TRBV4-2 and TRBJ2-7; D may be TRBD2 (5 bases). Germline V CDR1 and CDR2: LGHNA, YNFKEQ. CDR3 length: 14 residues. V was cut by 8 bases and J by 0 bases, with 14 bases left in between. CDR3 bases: TGTGCCAGCGGCGAACTAGAGAACTCCTACGAGCAGTACTTC. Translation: CASGELENSYEQYF.

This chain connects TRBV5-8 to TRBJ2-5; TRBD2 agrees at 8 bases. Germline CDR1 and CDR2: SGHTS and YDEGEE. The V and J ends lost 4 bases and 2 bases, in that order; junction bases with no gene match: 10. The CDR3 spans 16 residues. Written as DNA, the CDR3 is TGTGCCAGCAGCCCGCCGACCGGGACTAGGCAAGAGACCCAGTACTTC. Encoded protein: CASSPPTGTRQETQYF.

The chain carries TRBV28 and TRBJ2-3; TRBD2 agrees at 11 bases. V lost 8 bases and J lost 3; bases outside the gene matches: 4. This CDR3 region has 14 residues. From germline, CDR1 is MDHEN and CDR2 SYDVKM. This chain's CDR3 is CASSSGRRTDTQYF. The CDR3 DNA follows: TGTGCCAGCTCTAGCGGGAGGAGAACAGATACGCAGTATTTT.

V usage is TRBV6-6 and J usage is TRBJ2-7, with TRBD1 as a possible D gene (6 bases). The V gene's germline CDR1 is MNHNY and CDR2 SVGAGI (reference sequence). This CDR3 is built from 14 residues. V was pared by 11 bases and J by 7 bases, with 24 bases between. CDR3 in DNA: TGTGCCTGCACCCAGGGGAGAAATCTGGGGGAGCAGTACTTC. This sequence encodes CACTQGRNLGEQYF.

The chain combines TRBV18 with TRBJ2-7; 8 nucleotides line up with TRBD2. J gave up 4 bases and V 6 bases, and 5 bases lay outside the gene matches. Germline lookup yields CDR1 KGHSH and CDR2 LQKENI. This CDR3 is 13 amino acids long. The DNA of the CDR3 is TGTGCCAGCTCCCGGGCTAGCGGGTACGAGCAGTACTTC. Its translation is CASSRASGYEQYF.

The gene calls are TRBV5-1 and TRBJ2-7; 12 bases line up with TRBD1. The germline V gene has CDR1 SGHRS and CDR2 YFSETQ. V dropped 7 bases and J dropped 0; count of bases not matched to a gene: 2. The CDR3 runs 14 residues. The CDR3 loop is CASGTGGHSYEQYF. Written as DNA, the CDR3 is TGCGCCAGCGGGACAGGGGGCCACTCCTACGAGCAGTACTTC.

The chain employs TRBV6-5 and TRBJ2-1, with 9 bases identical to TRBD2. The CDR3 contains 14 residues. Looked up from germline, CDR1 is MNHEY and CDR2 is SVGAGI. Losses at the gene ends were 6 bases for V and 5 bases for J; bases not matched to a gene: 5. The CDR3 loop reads CASRTVAGDNEQFF. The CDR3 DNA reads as TGTGCCAGCAGAACCGTAGCGGGGGACAATGAGCAGTTCTTC.

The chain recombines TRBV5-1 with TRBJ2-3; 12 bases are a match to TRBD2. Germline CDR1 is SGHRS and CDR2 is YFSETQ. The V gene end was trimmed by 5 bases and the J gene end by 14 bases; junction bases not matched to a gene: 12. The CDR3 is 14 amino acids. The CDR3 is CASRIETSGSQWYF. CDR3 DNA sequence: TGCGCCAGCAGAATTGAGACTAGCGGGAGTCAGTGGTATTTT.

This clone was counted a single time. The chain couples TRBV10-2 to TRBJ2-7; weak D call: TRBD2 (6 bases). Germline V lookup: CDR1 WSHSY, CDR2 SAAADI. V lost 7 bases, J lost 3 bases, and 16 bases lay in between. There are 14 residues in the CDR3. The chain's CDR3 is CASTGGISGYEQYF. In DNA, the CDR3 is TGCGCCAGCACTGGCGGGATTTCCGGCTACGAGCAGTACTTC.

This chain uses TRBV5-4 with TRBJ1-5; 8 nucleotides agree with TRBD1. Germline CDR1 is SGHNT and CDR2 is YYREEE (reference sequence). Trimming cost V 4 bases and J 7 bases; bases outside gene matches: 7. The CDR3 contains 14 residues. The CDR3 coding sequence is TGTGCCAGCAGCAGACAGGGGTCCGACCAGCCCCAGCATTTT. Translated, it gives CASSRQGSDQPQHF.

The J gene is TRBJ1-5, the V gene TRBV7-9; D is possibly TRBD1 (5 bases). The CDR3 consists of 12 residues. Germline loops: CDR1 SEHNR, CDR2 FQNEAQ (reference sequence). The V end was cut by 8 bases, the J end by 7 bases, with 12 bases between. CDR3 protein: CASQLGGQPQHF. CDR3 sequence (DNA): TGTGCCAGCCAGCTCGGGGGACAGCCCCAGCATTTT.

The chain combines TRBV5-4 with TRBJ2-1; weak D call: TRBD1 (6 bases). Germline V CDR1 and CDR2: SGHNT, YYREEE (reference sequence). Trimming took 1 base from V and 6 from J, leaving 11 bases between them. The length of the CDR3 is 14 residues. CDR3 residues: CASSLLLGANEQFF. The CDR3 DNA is TGTGCCAGCAGCTTGCTTCTGGGGGCCAATGAGCAGTTCTTC.